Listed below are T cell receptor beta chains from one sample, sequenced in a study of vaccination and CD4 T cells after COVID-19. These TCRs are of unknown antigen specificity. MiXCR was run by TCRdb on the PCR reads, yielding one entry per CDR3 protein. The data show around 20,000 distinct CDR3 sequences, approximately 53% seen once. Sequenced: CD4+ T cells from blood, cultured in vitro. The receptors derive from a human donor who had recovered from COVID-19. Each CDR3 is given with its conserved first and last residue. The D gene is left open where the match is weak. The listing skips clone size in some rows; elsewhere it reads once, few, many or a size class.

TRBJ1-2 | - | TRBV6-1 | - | TGTGCCAGCAGTAGGACTAACTATGGCTACACCTTC | CASSRTNYGYTF
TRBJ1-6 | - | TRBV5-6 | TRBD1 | TGTGCCAGCAGCTTGGATGCGGGGACAGAGCATTCACCCCTCCACTTT | CASSLDAGTEHSPLHF
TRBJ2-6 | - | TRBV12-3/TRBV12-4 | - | TGTGCCAGCAGTTTCATGGTAGGGAACGCTGGGGCCAACGTCCTGACTTTC | CASSFMVGNAGANVLTF
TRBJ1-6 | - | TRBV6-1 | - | TGTGCCAGCAGAGCACAACGTTTTTATAATTCACCCCTCCACTTT | CASRAQRFYNSPLHF
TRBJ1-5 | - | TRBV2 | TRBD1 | TGTGCCAGCACTTTAGGGACAGAAGGTCAGCCCCAGCATTTT | CASTLGTEGQPQHF
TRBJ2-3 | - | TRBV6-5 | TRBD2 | TGTGCCAGCAGTTCAAGCCTAGCGGGTCTCACAGATACGCAGTATTTT | CASSSSLAGLTDTQYF
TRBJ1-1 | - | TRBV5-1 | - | TGCGCCAGCAGCCACCCTACAGGGATGAACACTGAAGCTTTCTTT | CASSHPTGMNTEAFF
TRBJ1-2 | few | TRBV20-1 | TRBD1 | TGCAGTGCTTTAATGGTTGGACAGGGGATTGGCTACACCTTC | CSALMVGQGIGYTF
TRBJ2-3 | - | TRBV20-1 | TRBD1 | TGCAGTGCTGTTGGACAGGGGGTTAGCACAGATACGCAGTATTTT | CSAVGQGVSTDTQYF
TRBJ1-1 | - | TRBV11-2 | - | TGTGCCAGCAGCTCAGGAGTGGGGTCCCTGAACACTGAAGCTTTCTTT | CASSSGVGSLNTEAFF
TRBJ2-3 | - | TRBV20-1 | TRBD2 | TGCAGTGCTAACGGTGGGGGGGTCACTGGCCAGTATTTT | CSANGGGVTGQYF